Detailed here is one T cell receptor (beta chain). Its matching antigen is unknown. The data belong to a study of cytotoxic CD8 clonotypes in ibrutinib-treated CLL. Overall study: Complete response was seen in 2 patients and partial in some 24; some 12 progressed and approximately 14 stayed remitted after a median approximately 70 months. Study results and limitations: Clonality was elevated at ibrutinib response and had returned toward baseline at progression. Baseline clonality was higher than in age-matched healthy donors and moved in step with circulating CD8+ T-cell counts.

This CDR3 contains 18 residues. After removal of 4 bases from V and 0 bases from J, the junction contained 14 bases not matched to a gene. Germline loops: CDR1 SGHDT, CDR2 YYEEEE. Repertoires were generated with immunoSEQ multiplex PCR, while TCRdb's copy carries only in-frame clones and drops some. The data hold 190,000 or so clones, with around 72% observed a single time. The sample was PBMCs, taken after 24 months of ibrutinib treatment. This clonotype was sampled from a human donor with chronic lymphocytic leukemia. The V call is TRBV5-6, the J call TRBJ1-1; 8 bases align to TRBD1. CDR3 sequence (DNA): TGTGCCAGCAGCCCCCGGACAGGGATTATCCGCATGAACACTGAAGCTTTCTTT. Translation gives CASSPRTGIIRMNTEAFF.